The next 7 T cell receptor beta chains were all read from a single sample in a study of T cells in Graves' hyperthyroidism and ophthalmopathy. Regions amplified from RNA transcripts were the TCR beta CDR3 regions. The HTBI primer set served for first-round RT-PCR of the TCR CDR3. TCRdb called the multiplex PCR reads again in MiXCR, with one record for every CDR3 protein. Of roughly 500,000 distinct CDR3 sequences in the sample, 16% were seen once. Input material: blood. Every receptor here comes from a woman aged 30 to 39 with Graves' ophthalmopathy.

V is TRBV9 and J is TRBJ2-7; 12 bases align to TRBD2. The trim removed 3 bases at V and 3 bases at J, leaving 4 bases unmatched. The germline V gene encodes CDR1 SGDLS and CDR2 YYNGEE. The CDR3 is 15 residues long. The CDR3 DNA follows: TGTGCCAGCAGCGCGACTAGCGGGGGCCTCTACGAGCAGTACTTC. Translation: CASSATSGGLYEQYF.

The V gene is TRBV4-2, the J gene TRBJ1-5; maybe TRBD1 (5 bases). The V gene's germline CDR1 is LGHNA and CDR2 YNFKEQ. The CDR3 spans 18 residues. The V gene lost 0 bases and the J gene lost 2 bases, with 17 bases spanning the gap. The CDR3 region has the DNA TGTGCCAGCAGCCAAGATCTTTCGGCAGGGATAGGCAATCAGCCCCAGCATTTT. This sequence encodes CASSQDLSAGIGNQPQHF.

This clonotype was observed at least ten times. This rearrangement joins TRBV18 to TRBJ2-7; 10 bases fit TRBD2. V lost 0 bases, J lost 0 bases, and 2 bases stayed unmatched. CDR1 KGHSH and CDR2 LQKENI come from the germline V gene. This CDR3 comprises 16 residues. The CDR3 bases are TGTGCCAGCTCACCACCGTCTAGCGGGAGCTCCTACGAGCAGTACTTC. Its translation: CASSPPSSGSSYEQYF.

Only a few counts were recorded for this clonotype. J is TRBJ1-2 and V is TRBV20-1, with D possibly being TRBD1 (5 bases). This CDR3 has 16 amino acids. The V gene's germline CDR1 is DFQATT and CDR2 SNEGSKA (reference sequence). With 3 bases removed from V and 4 bases from J, the gap between germline ends came to 21 bases. CDR3 DNA sequence: TGCAGTGCTAGCCTCCGGACATCCAATCTAGTCTATGGCTACACCTTC. Amino acid sequence: CSASLRTSNLVYGYTF.

This clonotype was observed a single time. A read error may explain this, as a much larger clone is one base away. V usage is TRBV5-1 and J usage is TRBJ1-2, with 7 bases lining up with TRBD1. In germline, CDR1 is SGHRS, CDR2 YFSETQ. The CDR3 length is 15 residues. CDR3 sequence reads: CASGLAPDRDNGYTF. The CDR3 DNA sequence: TGTGCCAGCGGCTTGGCCCCAGACAGGGATAACGGCTACACCTTC.

This clonotype occurred a few times. This rearrangement joins TRBV9 to TRBJ2-5, with D possibly being TRBD1 (5 bases). Per germline, CDR1 SGDLS and CDR2 YYNGEE. This CDR3 contains 18 residues. V shed 7 bases and J shed 2 bases, with 27 bases lying between them. The CDR3 DNA reads as TGTGCCAGCCCCGGCGGCCAGGGTCCCCTGAGGTGTCAAGAGACCCAGTACTTC. This codes for CASPGGQGPLRCQETQYF.

This clonotype appeared many times. The rearrangement links TRBV7-2 to TRBJ2-7; 7 bases match TRBD1. CDR1 is SGHTA and CDR2 is FQGNSA in the germline V gene. This CDR3 spans 14 amino acids. After removal of 5 bases from V and 4 bases from J, the junction contained 8 bases not matched to a gene. The CDR3 DNA is TGTGCCAGCAGCCCTAACAGGGGTGTTTACGAGCAGTACTTC. It encodes CASSPNRGVYEQYF. The whole variable domain, filled in from reference TRBV7-2 and TRBJ2-7, reads GAGVSQSPSNKVTEKGKDVELRCDPISGHTALYWYRQSLGQGLEFLIYFQGNSAPDKSGLPSDRFSAERTGGSVSTLTIQRTQQEDSAVYLCASSPNRGVYEQYFGPGTRLTVT.